In its sample, the clone carrying this T cell receptor beta chain was seen once. The protocol was immunoSEQ multiplex PCR, while the TCRdb copy is restricted to in-frame clones and leaves out a portion. The sample has roughly 90,000 clones, approximately 91% seen once. The sample comes from a study of OX40 agonist ivuxolimab in advanced cancers. The wider study: Patient treatment consisted of intravenous ivuxolimab administration every 2 weeks at 0.01 to 10 mg/kg. The dose-escalation cohort had hepatocellular carcinoma, melanoma, renal cell or head and neck cancer.

This receptor was identified in an adult with an advanced solid tumor such as melanoma, head and neck, liver or kidney cancer. Sample: CD4+ or CD8+ T cells sorted from blood, taken in a trial of the OX40 agonist ivuxolimab.

This chain's CDR3 is CASSTGGRNEKLFF. In DNA form, the CDR3 reads TGTGCCAGCAGTACAGGGGGACGTAATGAAAAACTGTTTTTT. The rearrangement joins TRBV6-5 to TRBJ1-4; 8 nucleotides align to TRBD1. J was trimmed by 4 bases and V by 5 bases; bases with no gene match: 3. CDR1 is MNHEY and CDR2 is SVGAGI in the germline V gene. The CDR3 is 14 residues long.